This T cell receptor (beta chain) was identified during a study of cytomegalovirus exposure and HLA in healthy donors. A note on this clone: Its antigen is still unknown.

The study ran its PCR with 60 Vbeta and 13 Jbeta primers. Clones were sequenced by immunoSEQ multiplex PCR, and TCRdb holds only the in-frame ones, with some missing. The sample includes 90,000 to 130,000 clones, around 87% seen only once; the top ten take less than 2%. The study, taken as a whole, reports: Reports described diagnosis of cytomegalovirus status by the classifier as highly specific and sensitive. In a later analysis, donors in an Asian-associated ancestry cluster reportedly had fewer N-insertions in productive TCRs than the cohort mean. Researchers counted around 180 TCR beta chains as cytomegalovirus-associated. One variant, a missense change in DCLRE1C, was linked in a later analysis to TCR beta V- and J-gene trimming.

The CDR3 is 14 amino acids. Germline values: CDR1 MDHEN, CDR2 SYDVKM. V shed 5 bases, J shed 1 base, and the junction held 5 bases outside the gene matches. This clonotype was sampled from a man between 40 and 49 years old in good health and CMV-seronegative. J is TRBJ2-7 and V is TRBV28; 7 bases align to TRBD1. The sample taken for sequencing was PBMCs. The CDR3 DNA is TGTGCCAGCAGTATGACAGGGAGTTCCTACGAGCAGTACTTC. Translating it yields CASSMTGSSYEQYF.